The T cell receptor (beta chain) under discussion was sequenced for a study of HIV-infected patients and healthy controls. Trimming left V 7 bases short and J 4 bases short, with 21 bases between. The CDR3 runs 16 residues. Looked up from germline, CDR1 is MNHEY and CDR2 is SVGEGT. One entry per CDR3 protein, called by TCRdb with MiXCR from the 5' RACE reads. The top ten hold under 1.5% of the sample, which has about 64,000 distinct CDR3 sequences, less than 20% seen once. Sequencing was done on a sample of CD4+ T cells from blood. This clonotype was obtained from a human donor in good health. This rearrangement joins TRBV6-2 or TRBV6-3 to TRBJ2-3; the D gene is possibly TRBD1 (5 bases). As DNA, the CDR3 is TGTGCCAGCAACATTGGGGCAGGTCGGAACGCAGATACGCAGTATTTT. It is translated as CASNIGAGRNADTQYF.